This section outlines one T cell receptor (beta chain) sequence together with its context. Its antigen is not known. This record comes from a study of T cell responses to AZD1222 COVID-19 vaccine. Study conclusions and caveats: Females outnumbered males among donors, who were mostly white British; clonal diversity was possibly underestimated.

The data were produced by immunoSEQ multiplex PCR, yet TCRdb's version contains in-frame clones alone and is incomplete. This sample has 150,000 or so clones, with about 89% found just once. Germline CDR1 SEHNR, CDR2 FQNEAQ (reference sequence). V was shortened by 5 bases and J by 1 base, with 14 bases between the two germline ends. CDR3 length: 15 amino acids. The V gene is TRBV7-9, the J gene TRBJ1-1; TRBD1 might be the D (6 bases). The specimen comprised peripheral blood, sampled on day 0 of AZD1222 vaccination. This sequence originates from an adult in good health. The CDR3: CASSKNREGNTEAFF. As DNA, the CDR3 is TGTGCCAGCAGCAAAAACAGGGAGGGGAACACTGAAGCTTTCTTT.